The 18 T cell receptor beta chains presented below share a single source sample, sequenced in a study of technical replicates of blood from a handful of donors. Some clones are missing from TCRdb's copy, which holds only in-frame ones; the method was immunoSEQ multiplex PCR. The sample records tens of thousands of clones, roughly 95% being singletons. The sequenced material came from PBMCs. These receptors all come from a human donor in good health. Some clones in this sample may be carry-over from other donors' samples.

V gene TRBV5-4 combines with J gene TRBJ2-3, with TRBD2 matching over 10 bases. With 4 bases clipped from V and 4 bases from J, the junction kept 6 bases outside the gene matches. The CDR3 runs 15 residues. From germline, CDR1 is SGHNT and CDR2 YYREEE (reference sequence). CDR3 sequence reads: CASSSQSGGADTQYF. Written as DNA, the CDR3 is TGTGCCAGCAGCAGCCAAAGCGGGGGGGCAGATACGCAGTATTTT.

V and J are TRBV29-1 and TRBJ2-1; 9 positions match TRBD1. CDR1 and CDR2 from the germline V gene are SQVTM and ANQGSEA. The CDR3 runs 14 residues. J gave up 10 bases and V 5 bases, and 12 bases lay outside the gene matches. The CDR3 sequence: CSVSTGGPVYEQFF. For the CDR3, the DNA is TGCAGCGTTTCGACAGGGGGGCCTGTCTACGAGCAGTTCTTC.

This rearrangement joins TRBV5-4 to TRBJ2-1, with 7 nucleotides matching TRBD1. Germline V CDR1 and CDR2: SGHNT, YYREEE (reference sequence). The junction had 14 bases not matched to a gene; V was cut back by 4 bases and J by 4 bases. This CDR3 is built from 17 residues. Here the CDR3 DNA reads TGTGCCAGCAGCACGTACCCCCGGGACAGAGAGTACAATGAGCAGTTCTTC. Encoded protein: CASSTYPRDREYNEQFF.

The chain links TRBV9 to TRBJ1-4; 11 bases line up with TRBD1. The CDR3 sequence is 14 residues long. V was pared by 2 bases and J by 8 bases, with 2 bases of the junction left unmatched. Germline assignment: CDR1 SGDLS and CDR2 YYNGEE. Written as DNA, the CDR3 is TGTGCCAGCAGCGTCGGACAGGGGGCAGAAAAACTGTTTTTT. It encodes CASSVGQGAEKLFF.

This clone showed up just once. The chain employs TRBV5-5 and TRBJ2-5, with 15 bases matching TRBD2. V lost 4 bases, J lost 4 bases, and 5 bases stayed unmatched. This CDR3 region has 16 residues. Germline CDR1 reads SGHKS; CDR2 reads YYEKEE (reference sequence). The chain's CDR3 is CASSGGTSGRSETQYF. Written as DNA, the CDR3 is TGTGCCAGCAGCGGCGGGACTAGCGGGAGGTCAGAGACCCAGTACTTC.

The J gene is TRBJ1-5, the V gene TRBV18, with TRBD1 as a possible D gene (5 bases). Germline CDR1 is KGHSH and CDR2 is LQKENI. The CDR3 has 16 amino acids. Trimming shortened V by 6 bases and J by 2 bases, and 17 bases separated the two germline ends. Here the CDR3 reads CASSSASRAGNQPQHF. As DNA, the CDR3 is TGTGCCAGCTCCTCAGCAAGCAGGGCGGGCAATCAGCCCCAGCATTTT. Complete variable domain (other parts from reference TRBV18 and TRBJ1-5): NAGVMQNPRHLVRRRGQEARLRCSPMKGHSHVYWYRQLPEEGLKFMVYLQKENIIDESGMPKERFSAEFPKEGPSILRIQQVVRGDSAAYFCASSSASRAGNQPQHFGDGTRLSIL.

The V gene is TRBV7-3, the J gene TRBJ1-1; possibly TRBD1 for D (5 bases). Germline loops: CDR1 SGHTA, CDR2 FQGTGA. This CDR3 is built from 13 residues. Trimming stripped 6 bases from V and 4 bases from J, with 12 bases between. The CDR3 DNA reads TGTGCCAGCAGTCCAACAGGATCCACTGAAGCTTTCTTT. Residues: CASSPTGSTEAFF.

The rearrangement joins TRBV9 to TRBJ2-1, with 10 bases identical to TRBD2. V was clipped by 1 base and J by 14 bases; unmatched bases: 3. This CDR3 has 12 residues. Germline CDR1 is SGDLS and CDR2 is YYNGEE. As DNA, the CDR3 is TGTGCCAGCAGCGTAAATAGCGGGAGGAAGTTCTTC. This translates into CASSVNSGRKFF.

V is TRBV7-8 and J is TRBJ1-5; D is perhaps TRBD1 (6 bases). From germline, CDR1 is SGHVS and CDR2 FQNEAQ. The CDR3 sequence is 16 residues long. Trimming left V 4 bases short and J 3 bases short, with 16 bases between. The DNA for the CDR3 is TGTGCCAGCAGCTCCCAGGGGAATAGGAACAATCAGCCCCAGCATTTT. As protein: CASSSQGNRNNQPQHF.

This chain links TRBV4-3 with TRBJ1-6; TRBD1 is a possible D gene (5 bases). The germline CDR1 and CDR2 sequences are LGHNA and YSLEER. V was shortened by 0 bases and J by 9 bases, with 6 bases between the two germline ends. The CDR3 runs to 13 residues. The CDR3 spells CASSQEGGSPLHF. CDR3 DNA sequence: TGCGCCAGCAGCCAAGAGGGGGGTTCACCCCTCCACTTT.

The chain uses TRBV7-9 and TRBJ1-2; D ambiguous. Trimming shortened V by 1 base and J by 2 bases, and 8 bases separated the two germline ends. The CDR3 extends over 14 amino acids. In germline, CDR1 is SEHNR, CDR2 FQNEAQ (reference sequence). CDR3 coding DNA: TGTGCCAGCAGCTTAGTAGAGGCAAACTATGGCTACACCTTC. Translating it yields CASSLVEANYGYTF.

V gene TRBV18 combines with J gene TRBJ1-2; 8 nucleotides match TRBD1. The CDR3 loop spans 15 amino acids. In germline, CDR1 is KGHSH, CDR2 LQKENI. Trimming removed 3 bases from V and 8 bases from J; junction bases left unmatched: 11. The CDR3 reads CASSPTGQGALGYTF. The CDR3 DNA reads as TGTGCCAGCTCACCGACGGGTCAGGGGGCGCTGGGCTACACCTTC.

This chain uses TRBV5-1 with TRBJ2-5, with D possibly matching TRBD2 (5 bases). Germline loops: CDR1 SGHRS, CDR2 YFSETQ. The ends were cut back, 0 bases at V and 3 bases at J, with 9 bases in the middle. The CDR3 consists of 14 residues. CDR3 sequence (DNA): TGCGCCAGCAGCTTGGCCTCACTAGAAGAGACCCAGTACTTC. Translation gives CASSLASLEETQYF. Combining the CDR3 with reference TRBV5-1 and TRBJ2-5 gives the whole variable domain KAGVTQTPRYLIKTRGQQVTLSCSPISGHRSVSWYQQTPGQGLQFLFEYFSETQRNKGNFPGRFSGRQFSNSRSEMNVSTLELGDSALYLCASSLASLEETQYFGPGTRLLVL.

V usage is TRBV4-2 and J usage is TRBJ1-3; TRBD1 agrees at 11 bases. Germline-derived CDR1 and CDR2 are LGHNA and YNFKEQ. This CDR3 has 18 residues. Unmatched junction bases numbered 10, after V lost 2 bases and J lost 4 bases. In nucleotides, the CDR3 is TGTGCCAGCAGCCAAAGAGGTGCCGGACAGGGGGCGGGAAACACCATATATTTT. It is translated as CASSQRGAGQGAGNTIYF.

This clone was detected only once. The V call is TRBV6-4, the J call TRBJ2-1, with 10 positions matching TRBD2. The germline gives CDR1 MRHNA, CDR2 SNTAGT. V lost 4 bases, J lost 5 bases, and 5 bases stayed unmatched. There are 15 residues in the CDR3. CDR3 DNA: TGTGCCAGCAGTGTCCTAGCGGGGGATAACAATGAGCAGTTCTTC. It encodes CASSVLAGDNNEQFF.

The chain is built from TRBV30 and TRBJ2-7; TRBD2 matches at 12 bases. Trimming took 0 bases from V and 2 from J; bases not matched to a gene: 2. The CDR3 has 15 residues. Looked up from germline, CDR1 is GTSNPN and CDR2 is SVGIG (reference sequence). CDR3 amino acids: CAWSVRLAGAYEQYF. CDR3 DNA sequence: TGTGCCTGGAGTGTGCGACTAGCGGGAGCCTACGAGCAGTACTTC.

The chain has TRBV4-3 and TRBJ1-2; D not certain. Trimming removed 0 bases from V and 4 bases from J, with 15 bases in between. Germline-derived CDR1 and CDR2 are LGHNA and YSLEER. The CDR3 length is 16 residues. The CDR3 reads CASSQDSTEAFYGYTF. In DNA form, the CDR3 reads TGCGCCAGCAGCCAAGATAGTACAGAAGCCTTCTATGGCTACACCTTC.

This clone was seen a single time. J is TRBJ1-4 and V is TRBV7-2, with TRBD1 matching 9 bases. The CDR3 contains 14 residues. With 5 bases clipped from V and 7 bases from J, the junction kept 5 bases outside the gene matches. Germline-derived CDR1 and CDR2 are SGHTA and FQGNSA. As DNA, the CDR3 is TGTGCCAGCAGCGTGGACAGGGGCGGTGAAAAACTGTTTTTT. Protein: CASSVDRGGEKLFF.